The clone carrying this T cell receptor (beta chain) has only one observation. The source material, RNA transcripts, was used to amplify TCR beta CDR3 regions. HTBI primers drove first-round RT-PCR of the TCR CDR3. TCRdb re-called the multiplex PCR reads through MiXCR, storing one row per CDR3 protein. The sample holds around 380,000 distinct CDR3 sequences, about 13% seen once. This record comes from a study of T cells in Graves' hyperthyroidism and ophthalmopathy. V lost 6 bases, J lost 4 bases, and 12 bases stayed unmatched. The CDR3 sequence is 16 residues long. Germline V gene data show CDR1 as KGHSH and CDR2 as LQKENI.

Sequencing was performed on blood. The J gene is TRBJ2-3, the V gene TRBV18, with 8 bases that match TRBD2. The sequence derives from a man younger than 45 with Graves' hyperthyroidism that later progressed to Graves' ophthalmopathy. The CDR3 is CASSTSPGLDADTQYF. In nucleotides, the CDR3 is TGTGCCAGCTCGACTAGCCCGGGACTAGATGCAGATACGCAGTATTTT.